This record concerns one T cell receptor beta chain sequence. This specimen belongs to a study of T cell responses to AZD1222 COVID-19 vaccine. Here immunoSEQ multiplex PCR was the method, and the copy in TCRdb shows in-frame clones only, minus some. This repertoire includes 150,000 or so clones. This clonotype was obtained from an adult in good health. Sequenced input: peripheral blood.

CDR3 protein: CASSLSTGDQPQHF. DNA for the CDR3: TGTGCCAGCAGTTTGTCGACAGGGGATCAGCCCCAGCATTTT. The V and J genes are TRBV28 and TRBJ1-5, with 8 bases lining up with TRBD1. The V segment lost 3 bases and the J segment 5 bases; nucleotides outside the gene matches: 3. The CDR3 contains 14 residues. Germline V lookup: CDR1 MDHEN, CDR2 SYDVKM.